Listed below are T cell receptor beta chains from one sample, sequenced in a study of CD8+ T cells in alopecia areata. This table comes from immunoSEQ multiplex PCR, and its TCRdb copy is limited to in-frame clones, with some not included. The data show about 130,000 clones, around three fifths seen once. The input for sequencing was CD4+ T cells sorted from blood, taken at week 0. These receptors were collected from a human donor with alopecia areata. Each CDR3 is given with its conserved first and last residue. Fields, in order: D gene, clone size, V gene, J gene, CDR3 protein, CDR3 DNA. A D gene is named only where the DNA matches it firmly. Size is stated for part of the rows, as once, few or many counts, or as a class when the clone is expanded.

>TRBD2|.|TRBV2|TRBJ2-1
CASRGTSGRGEQFF
TGTGCCAGCAGAGGGACTAGCGGGAGAGGCGAGCAGTTCTTC
>.|.|TRBV5-6|TRBJ1-2
CASSSGSPGYTF
TGTGCCAGCAGCTCAGGGTCCCCCGGCTACACCTTC
>.|.|TRBV5-1|TRBJ1-5
CASRLGVQGFMEPQHF
TGCGCCAGCAGGTTGGGGGTCCAGGGCTTTATGGAGCCCCAGCATTTT
>TRBD2|few|TRBV27|TRBJ2-2
CASREAGANTGELFF
TGTGCCAGCAGGGAAGCGGGGGCGAACACCGGGGAGCTGTTTTTT
>.|.|TRBV4-3|TRBJ2-3
CASSQVGTGQYF
TGCGCCAGCAGCCAAGTCGGGACTGGTCAGTATTTT
>.|.|TRBV7-2|TRBJ1-2
CASSLGWGYTF
TGTGCCAGCAGCTTAGGGTGGGGCTACACCTTC
>.|few|TRBV6-6|TRBJ2-5
CASRVTRRGAETQYF
TGTGCCAGCAGGGTGACTAGACGGGGAGCAGAGACCCAGTACTTC
>TRBD1|.|TRBV7-6|TRBJ2-7
CASSGGQGPQYEQYF
TGTGCCAGCAGCGGAGGACAGGGCCCGCAATACGAGCAGTACTTC
>.|.|TRBV9|TRBJ1-2
CASSPSSRDYGYTF
TGTGCCAGCAGCCCCAGTTCTAGAGACTATGGCTACACCTTC
>TRBD1|.|TRBV6-5|TRBJ2-2
CASRQTGGTGELFF
TGTGCCAGCAGACAAACAGGGGGTACCGGGGAGCTGTTTTTT
>.|.|TRBV18|TRBJ2-5
CASSPGHQETQYF
TGTGCCAGCTCACCCGGACACCAAGAGACCCAGTACTTC
>.|.|TRBV4-1|TRBJ2-1
CASTRTPGRTPNEQFF
TGCGCCAGCACCAGGACTCCGGGGCGGACCCCTAATGAGCAGTTCTTC
>.|.|TRBV2|TRBJ1-1
CASGRGINTEAFF
TGTGCCAGCGGCAGGGGAATCAACACTGAAGCTTTCTTT
>.|.|TRBV2|TRBJ2-3
CASSDGTSRTQYF
TGTGCCAGCAGTGACGGAACGAGCCGTACGCAGTATTTT
>.|.|TRBV7-2|TRBJ1-2
CASSLGAVANYGYTF
TGTGCCAGCAGCTTAGGCGCCGTTGCTAACTATGGCTACACCTTC
>.|few|TRBV14|TRBJ2-5
CASSQGYRETQYF
TGTGCCAGCAGCCAAGGTTACAGAGAGACCCAGTACTTC
>TRBD2|few|TRBV18|TRBJ2-2
CASSRTRTSGPNTGELFF
TGTGCCAGCTCACGCACAAGGACTAGCGGGCCGAACACCGGGGAGCTGTTTTTT
>TRBD2|.|TRBV5-1|TRBJ2-5
CASSRSSGSRETQYF
TGCGCCAGCAGCCGGTCTAGCGGGAGTCGGGAGACCCAGTACTTC
>.|.|TRBV4-3|TRBJ2-6
CASSQDRAGTGANVLTF
TGCGCCAGCAGCCAAGACAGGGCAGGAACTGGGGCCAACGTCCTGACTTTC
>.|.|TRBV29-1|TRBJ2-1
CSVGRSKGYEQFF
TGCAGCGTTGGCCGGTCCAAGGGTTATGAGCAGTTCTTC
>.|few|TRBV7-2|TRBJ1-6
CASSPFGGNNSPLHF
TGTGCCAGCAGCCCATTTGGGGGCAATAATTCACCCCTCCACTTT
>TRBD1|.|TRBV5-1|TRBJ2-7
CASSPGQVRDEQYF
TGCGCCAGCAGCCCTGGACAGGTTCGGGACGAGCAGTACTTC
>.|.|TRBV4-3|TRBJ2-7
CASSQVLAPPYEQYF
TGCGCCAGCAGCCAAGTCCTGGCACCTCCCTACGAGCAGTACTTC
>.|.|TRBV6-6|TRBJ2-7
CASSVDYPSTYEQYF
TGTGCCAGCAGTGTTGACTACCCCAGTACCTACGAGCAGTACTTC
>TRBD2|.|TRBV19|TRBJ2-3
CASSTTSGYTQYF
TGTGCCAGTAGTACGACTAGCGGATATACGCAGTATTTT
>.|.|TRBV7-2|TRBJ1-1
CASSLSSEGNTEAFF
TGTGCCAGCAGCCTCTCTTCTGAGGGTAACACTGAAGCTTTCTTT
>.|many|TRBV7-2|TRBJ2-1
CASSLGTTGNEQFF
TGTGCCAGCAGCTTAGGAACCACGGGCAATGAGCAGTTCTTC
>TRBD1|.|TRBV5-6|TRBJ2-2
CASSLLRGRATGELFF
TGTGCCAGCAGCTTGCTCAGGGGGCGCGCCACCGGGGAGCTGTTTTTT
>TRBD1|.|TRBV7-9|TRBJ1-6
CASSLGQGRNSPLHF
TGTGCCAGCAGCTTGGGACAGGGTCGCAATTCACCCCTCCACTTT
>.|.|TRBV18|TRBJ1-5
CASSLGETSTGEPQHF
TGTGCCAGCTCACTAGGGGAGACCTCCACAGGTGAGCCCCAGCATTTT
>.|.|TRBV18|TRBJ2-5
CASSPLAGPETQYF
TGTGCCAGCTCACCATTGGCAGGGCCGGAGACCCAGTACTTC
>TRBD1|few|TRBV27|TRBJ2-5
CASGDRGGTQYF
TGTGCCAGCGGCGACAGGGGTGGGACCCAGTACTTC
>TRBD1|.|TRBV18|TRBJ1-1
CASSATGENTEAFF
TGTGCCAGCTCAGCGACAGGGGAAAACACTGAAGCTTTCTTT
>TRBD1|.|TRBV4-1|TRBJ2-7
CASSQDREQGNYEQYF
TGCGCCAGCAGCCAAGATAGGGAACAGGGGAACTACGAGCAGTACTTC
>TRBD2|.|TRBV5-1|TRBJ2-5
CASSLGGTSRQETQYF
TGCGCCAGCAGCTTGGGGGGGACTAGTCGTCAAGAGACCCAGTACTTC
>.|.|TRBV11-2|TRBJ2-1
CASSLGRENEQFF
TGTGCCAGCAGCTTAGGTAGGGAGAATGAGCAGTTCTTC
>TRBD2|few|TRBV28|TRBJ2-2
CASSPLAGGSTEELFF
TGTGCCAGCAGTCCTTTAGCGGGAGGGTCCACCGAGGAGCTGTTTTTT
>.|.|TRBV6-5|TRBJ2-7
CASSYGRRGRRYEQYF
TGTGCCAGCAGTTACGGGAGACGGGGGCGCAGATACGAGCAGTACTTC
>TRBD1|.|TRBV7-8|TRBJ2-5
CASSLEGTGYETQYF
TGTGCCAGCAGCTTGGAGGGGACAGGGTACGAGACCCAGTACTTC
>.|.|TRBV29-1|TRBJ1-5
CSVELQENQPQHF
TGCAGCGTTGAGCTGCAGGAGAATCAGCCCCAGCATTTT
>.|.|TRBV7-2|TRBJ2-7
CASSETGIYEQYF
TGTGCCAGCAGCGAGACAGGAATCTACGAGCAGTACTTC
>.|.|TRBV5-1|TRBJ1-2
CASSLGFGVTANYGYTF
TGCGCCAGCAGCTTGGGCTTTGGCGTAACAGCTAACTATGGCTACACCTTC
>.|.|TRBV7-6|TRBJ2-3
CASSLAVLGSDTQYF
TGTGCCAGCAGCTTAGCGGTTCTGGGTTCAGATACGCAGTATTTT
>TRBD1|.|TRBV2|TRBJ2-2
CASSEGGTGKTGELFF
TGTGCCAGCAGTGAAGGCGGGACAGGGAAGACCGGGGAGCTGTTTTTT
>TRBD1|.|TRBV5-6|TRBJ1-4
CASQDSGGVSEKLFF
TGTGCCAGCCAGGACTCAGGGGGAGTGAGTGAAAAACTGTTTTTT
>.|.|TRBV5-6|TRBJ1-4
CASSSPTGFANEKLFF
TGTGCCAGCAGCTCACCGACCGGATTCGCTAATGAAAAACTGTTTTTT
>.|.|TRBV29-1|TRBJ2-6
CSVDQGTGANVLTF
TGCAGCGTTGATCAGGGTACTGGGGCCAACGTCCTGACTTTC
>.|few|TRBV13|TRBJ1-5
CASSARSWEGPQHF
TGTGCCAGCAGCGCCCGGAGCTGGGAAGGACCCCAGCATTTT
>.|.|TRBV5-4|TRBJ1-2
CASSSFGQGNYGYTF
TGTGCCAGCAGTTCCTTTGGGCAGGGAAACTATGGCTACACCTTC
>TRBD1|.|TRBV15|TRBJ1-5
CATSRDVGGGRYSNQPQHF
TGTGCCACCAGCAGAGATGTCGGAGGGGGCCGATATAGCAATCAGCCCCAGCATTTT
>.|.|TRBV2|TRBJ1-2
CASSEGGGMGGYTF
TGTGCCAGCAGTGAGGGAGGAGGAATGGGGGGCTACACCTTC
>TRBD2|.|TRBV5-1|TRBJ2-3
CASSSGTSGATDTQYF
TGCGCCAGCAGCTCTGGGACTAGCGGGGCCACAGATACGCAGTATTTT
>TRBD2|.|TRBV7-9|TRBJ2-3
CASSLGLAGGGGGSDTQYF
TGTGCCAGCAGCCTGGGACTAGCGGGAGGCGGAGGTGGCTCGGATACGCAGTATTTT